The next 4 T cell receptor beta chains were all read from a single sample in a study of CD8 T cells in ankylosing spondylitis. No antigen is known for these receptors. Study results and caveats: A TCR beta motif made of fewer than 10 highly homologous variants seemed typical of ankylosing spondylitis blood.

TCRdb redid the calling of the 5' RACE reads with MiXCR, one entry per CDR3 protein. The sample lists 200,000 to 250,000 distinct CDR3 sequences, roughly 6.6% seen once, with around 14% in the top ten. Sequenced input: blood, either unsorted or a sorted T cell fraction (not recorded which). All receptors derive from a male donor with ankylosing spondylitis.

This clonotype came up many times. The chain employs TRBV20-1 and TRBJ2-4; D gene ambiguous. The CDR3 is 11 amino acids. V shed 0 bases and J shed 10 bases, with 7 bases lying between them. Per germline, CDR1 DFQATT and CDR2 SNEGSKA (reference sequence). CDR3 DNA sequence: TGCAGTGCTAGAGATCGAAAGATTCAGTACTTC. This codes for CSARDRKIQYF.

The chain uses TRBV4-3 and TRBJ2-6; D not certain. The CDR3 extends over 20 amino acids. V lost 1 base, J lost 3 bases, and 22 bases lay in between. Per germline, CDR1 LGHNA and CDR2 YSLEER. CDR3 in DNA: TGCGCCAGCAGCCAAGGGAACCCTAAATGGGTTACAAGTGGGGCCAACGTCCTGACTTTC. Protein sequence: CASSQGNPKWVTSGANVLTF.

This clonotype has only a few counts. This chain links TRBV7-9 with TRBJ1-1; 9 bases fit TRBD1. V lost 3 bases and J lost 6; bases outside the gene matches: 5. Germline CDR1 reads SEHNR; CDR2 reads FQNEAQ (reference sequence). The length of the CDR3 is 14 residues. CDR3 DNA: TGTGCCAGCAGCTTGGACAGGGGAACACCTGAAGCTTTCTTT. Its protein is CASSLDRGTPEAFF.

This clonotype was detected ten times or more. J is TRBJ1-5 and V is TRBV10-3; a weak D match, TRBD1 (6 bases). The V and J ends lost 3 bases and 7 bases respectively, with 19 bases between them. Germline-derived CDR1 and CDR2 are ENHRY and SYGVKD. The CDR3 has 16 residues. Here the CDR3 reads CAISESTGSGWQPQHF. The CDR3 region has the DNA TGTGCCATCAGTGAATCTACAGGGTCGGGTTGGCAGCCCCAGCATTTT.